Listed below are T cell receptor beta chains from one sample, sequenced in a study of blood T cell repertoires in COVID-19. Here immunoSEQ multiplex PCR was the method, and the copy in TCRdb shows in-frame clones only, minus some. The repertoire has 180,000 or so clones, 80% to 90% of them found once; the top ten carry 3.7%. Sequencing input: peripheral blood. The receptors come from a man younger than 35 with active or convalescent COVID-19. Both conserved end residues are part of each CDR3. The order of the fields is D gene, clone size, V gene, J gene, CDR3 protein, CDR3 DNA. The D gene is left open where the match is weak. Size values are once, few and many counts, or a class for expanded clones, and some rows have none.

TRBD2	NA	TRBV24-1	TRBJ2-5	CATSESLAGAETQYF	TGTGCCACCAGTGAATCACTAGCGGGAGCAGAGACCCAGTACTTC
NA	NA	TRBV6-2/TRBV6-3	TRBJ2-7	CATSLALLSYEQYF	TGTGCCACCAGTCTAGCGCTTCTATCCTACGAGCAGTACTTC
NA	NA	TRBV18	TRBJ1-6	CASSPRAGVSPLHF	TGTGCCAGCTCACCACGCGCGGGGGTTTCACCCCTCCACTTT
TRBD1	NA	TRBV28	TRBJ1-1	CASERQGATFTEAFF	TGTGCCAGCGAAAGGCAGGGGGCGACTTTCACTGAAGCTTTCTTT
TRBD1	NA	TRBV27	TRBJ1-1	CASRRQGSTEAFF	TGTGCCAGCAGGAGACAGGGGAGTACTGAAGCTTTCTTT
NA	NA	TRBV14	TRBJ1-4	CASSHDLPGGGEKLFF	TGTGCCAGCAGCCACGATCTGCCGGGGGGAGGGGAAAAACTGTTTTTT
TRBD2	once	TRBV14	TRBJ2-5	CASSQDTPAGYQETQYF	TGTGCCAGCAGCCAAGATACCCCAGCGGGGTACCAAGAGACCCAGTACTTC
NA	NA	TRBV15	TRBJ1-6	CATSPRVGSPLHF	TGTGCCACCAGCCCTCGAGTTGGTTCACCCCTCCACTTT
TRBD1	NA	TRBV11-3	TRBJ1-5	CASSLDEWGTGASSSNQPQHF	TGTGCCAGCAGCTTAGACGAATGGGGGACAGGAGCCTCCTCTAGCAATCAGCCCCAGCATTTT
NA	NA	TRBV30	TRBJ2-5	CAWSVKGPHQETQYF	TGTGCCTGGAGTGTAAAGGGGCCACACCAAGAGACCCAGTACTTC
TRBD1	once	TRBV4-1	TRBJ1-2	CASSSYRGQMYGYTF	TGCGCCAGCAGCTCATACAGGGGGCAAATGTATGGCTACACCTTC
NA	NA	TRBV11-2	TRBJ1-4	CASSLGAEKLFF	TGTGCCAGCAGCTTAGGGGCTGAAAAACTGTTTTTT
NA	NA	TRBV30	TRBJ1-3	CAWSVPGFPGFTIYF	TGTGCCTGGAGTGTACCGGGCTTCCCGGGGTTCACCATATATTTT
NA	NA	TRBV7-2	TRBJ2-2	CASSLDNRPNTGELFF	TGTGCCAGCAGCTTAGATAACAGGCCGAACACCGGGGAGCTGTTTTTT
TRBD1	NA	TRBV6-6	TRBJ1-4	CASSYRDRVKEKLFF	TGTGCCAGCAGTTACCGGGACAGGGTAAAAGAAAAACTGTTTTTT
TRBD1	once	TRBV27	TRBJ2-6	CASRRLQGLISGANVLTF	TGTGCCAGCCGAAGACTACAGGGGCTCATCTCTGGGGCCAACGTCCTGACTTTC
TRBD2	NA	TRBV7-2	TRBJ2-7	CASSLGVAGGILEQYF	TGTGCCAGCAGCTTAGGGGTAGCGGGAGGGATTCTCGAGCAGTACTTC
NA	NA	TRBV5-6	TRBJ2-3	CASSSVGENTQYF	TGTGCCAGCAGCTCGGTAGGGGAAAATACGCAGTATTTT
TRBD1	NA	TRBV29-1	TRBJ2-3	CSTWTGAQYF	TGCAGCACATGGACAGGGGCGCAGTATTTT
TRBD2	NA	TRBV5-4	TRBJ2-7	CASSRTSGSSYEQYF	TGTGCCAGCAGCCGTACTAGCGGGAGCTCCTACGAGCAGTACTTC
NA	NA	TRBV5-4	TRBJ2-3	CASRLGGGGPISTDTQYF	TGTGCCAGCCGCCTGGGGGGCGGGGGACCCATCAGCACAGATACGCAGTATTTT
NA	NA	TRBV27	TRBJ2-3	CASSRTTSTDTQYF	TGTGCCAGCAGCCGAACTACTAGCACAGATACGCAGTATTTT
NA	once	TRBV6-1	TRBJ2-7	CASSEGGSVYEQYF	TGTGCCAGCAGTGAGGGTGGGAGCGTCTACGAGCAGTACTTC
TRBD2	NA	TRBV5-1	TRBJ2-5	CASSFIAGNQETQYF	TGCGCCAGCAGCTTTATAGCGGGAAACCAAGAGACCCAGTACTTC
TRBD2	NA	TRBV9	TRBJ2-1	CASSDPGLARNEQFF	TGTGCCAGCAGCGACCCGGGACTAGCACGCAATGAGCAGTTCTTC
TRBD2	NA	TRBV7-8	TRBJ2-7	CASSSPGLAGVEQYF	TGTGCCAGCAGCTCGCCAGGGCTAGCGGGAGTCGAGCAGTACTTC
TRBD1	NA	TRBV5-1	TRBJ2-7	CASSPRDRGDEQYF	TGCGCCAGCAGCCCCCGGGACAGGGGAGACGAGCAGTACTTC
TRBD2	NA	TRBV28	TRBJ2-3	CATHITGTSGTDTQYF	TGTGCCACCCATATTACCGGGACTAGCGGGACAGATACGCAGTATTTT
TRBD2	once	TRBV5-4	TRBJ2-3	CASSLKETSGSSDTQYF	TGTGCCAGCAGCTTAAAAGAGACTAGCGGGAGCTCAGATACGCAGTATTTT
TRBD2	NA	TRBV18	TRBJ2-2	CASSSPSGRVTGELFF	TGTGCCAGCTCATCGCCTAGCGGGAGAGTCACCGGGGAGCTGTTTTTT
NA	NA	TRBV10-3	TRBJ2-1	CAITIGPDNNEQFF	TGTGCCATCACGATAGGCCCTGACAACAATGAGCAGTTCTTC
NA	NA	TRBV7-2	TRBJ1-4	CASSLADQGTVLFF	TGTGCCAGCAGCTTAGCAGATCAGGGAACAGTGCTGTTTTTT
NA	NA	TRBV6-5	TRBJ2-1	CASSYLQGYSNEQFF	TGTGCCAGCAGTTACCTACAGGGATATAGTAATGAGCAGTTCTTC
NA	NA	TRBV5-6	TRBJ2-3	CASSSLGRGDTDTQYF	TGTGCCAGCAGCTCGCTGGGACGCGGGGATACAGATACGCAGTATTTT
TRBD2	few	TRBV5-1	TRBJ2-1	CASSASGGLNNEQFF	TGCGCCAGCTCGGCTAGCGGGGGACTGAACAATGAGCAGTTCTTC
NA	NA	TRBV6-5	TRBJ1-1	CASTPLGVGGTEAFF	TGTGCCAGCACCCCCTTGGGGGTCGGGGGCACTGAAGCTTTCTTT
NA	NA	TRBV30	TRBJ1-2	CAWTRGGPNYGYTF	TGTGCCTGGACAAGGGGGGGGCCTAACTATGGCTACACCTTC
NA	once	TRBV11-2	TRBJ2-2	CVSSRPGDTGELFF	TGTGTCAGCAGCAGACCGGGGGACACCGGGGAGCTGTTTTTT
NA	once	TRBV19	TRBJ1-4	CASSIYGREKLFF	TGTGCCAGTAGTATCTACGGGAGGGAAAAACTGTTTTTT
NA	NA	TRBV3-1/TRBV3-2	TRBJ1-2	CASSQDWARGYTF	TGTGCCAGCAGCCAAGATTGGGCCCGCGGCTACACCTTC
TRBD1	NA	TRBV24-1	TRBJ1-2	CATSDRDRLGNYGYTF	TGTGCCACCAGTGACCGGGACAGACTTGGTAACTATGGCTACACCTTC
NA	NA	TRBV5-1	TRBJ1-1	CASSLIPPTGNTEAFF	TGCGCCAGCAGCTTAATCCCGCCGACAGGGAACACTGAAGCTTTCTTT
NA	NA	TRBV5-1	TRBJ2-1	CASSLEDNYNEQFF	TGCGCCAGCAGCTTGGAGGACAACTACAATGAGCAGTTCTTC
NA	NA	TRBV6-2/TRBV6-3	TRBJ1-5	CASSYSALRDFRGNQPQHF	TGTGCCAGCAGTTACTCGGCCCTCCGGGACTTCCGAGGCAATCAGCCCCAGCATTTT
NA	once	TRBV4-2	TRBJ1-3	CASSQDWRNSGNTIYF	TGTGCCAGCAGCCAAGATTGGCGGAACTCTGGAAACACCATATATTTT
NA	NA	TRBV15	TRBJ1-5	CATSREGQGNQPQHF	TGTGCCACCAGCAGAGAGGGCCAGGGGAATCAGCCCCAGCATTTT
TRBD2	once	TRBV5-1	TRBJ2-3	CASSLGGAGKSDTQYF	TGCGCCAGCAGCTTGGGTGGAGCGGGGAAGTCAGATACGCAGTATTTT
TRBD2	NA	TRBV5-1	TRBJ2-3	CASSLADGGADTQYF	TGCGCCAGCAGCTTGGCAGACGGGGGGGCCGATACGCAGTATTTT
NA	NA	TRBV30	TRBJ1-1	CAWVGEGEAFF	TGTGCCTGGGTGGGGGAGGGTGAAGCTTTCTTT
NA	NA	TRBV19	TRBJ2-3	CASSILVGIPDTQYF	TGTGCCAGTAGTATCTTGGTCGGGATCCCGGATACGCAGTATTTT